Listed here are 8 T cell receptor beta chains from one sample, sequenced in a study of blood T cell repertoires in COVID-19. Repertoires were generated with immunoSEQ multiplex PCR, while TCRdb's copy carries only in-frame clones and drops some. The table shows 300,000 to 450,000 clones, with 87% occurring only once. The sequencing sample was made of peripheral blood. All receptors derive from a woman aged 25 to 45 with COVID-19, enrolled during active disease.

This chain joins TRBV5-1 and TRBJ2-7; 8 nucleotides align to TRBD2. The CDR3 sequence is 16 residues long. The ends lost 3 bases at V and 4 bases at J; junction bases unmatched: 12. Germline values: CDR1 SGHRS, CDR2 YFSETQ. The CDR3 coding sequence is TGCGCCAGCAGCTGGACCCTGAGCGGGAGTGGGTACGAGCAGTACTTC. Its translation is CASSWTLSGSGYEQYF.

This clone was detected once. This chain uses TRBV19 with TRBJ1-5; D is ambiguous. V was pared by 3 bases and J by 7 bases, with 10 bases between. The CDR3 sequence is 13 residues long. Germline V gene data show CDR1 as LNHDA and CDR2 as SQIVND (reference sequence). CDR3 region: CASSIRLEQPQHF. DNA for the CDR3: TGTGCCAGTAGTATTCGACTCGAACAGCCCCAGCATTTT. The full variable domain, with the rest looked up from reference TRBV19 and TRBJ1-5, is DGGITQSPKYLFRKEGQNVTLSCEQNLNHDAMYWYRQDPGQGLRLIYYSQIVNDFQKGDIAEGYSVSREKKESFPLTVTSAQKNPTAFYLCASSIRLEQPQHFGDGTRLSIL.

This chain connects TRBV5-8 to TRBJ1-1; 7 positions agree with TRBD1. This CDR3 is built from 14 residues. The V and J ends lost 4 bases and 2 bases, in that order; junction bases with no gene match: 5. CDR1 and CDR2 from the germline V gene are SGHTS and YDEGEE. This CDR3 reads CASSVQGRNTEAFF. The CDR3 DNA reads TGTGCCAGCAGCGTACAGGGGAGAAACACTGAAGCTTTCTTT.

The rearrangement links TRBV11-2 to TRBJ1-2; the D is unclear. The CDR3 is 14 residues long. Germline V gives CDR1 SGHAT, CDR2 FQNNGV. Trimming took off 2 bases at V and 2 bases at J, with 9 bases between the two ends. CDR3 protein: CASSLSTPNYGYTF. CDR3 nucleotides: TGTGCCAGCAGCTTAAGTACACCGAACTATGGCTACACCTTC.

V usage is TRBV5-8 and J usage is TRBJ2-5; D remains unclear. The V gene's germline CDR1 is SGHTS and CDR2 YDEGEE. This CDR3 is 14 amino acids long. V lost 8 bases, J lost 0 bases, and 14 bases lay in between. DNA of the CDR3: TGTGCCAGTCAAGCTTGGCGGAACCAAGAGACCCAGTACTTC. It specifies CASQAWRNQETQYF.

The chain uses TRBV27 and TRBJ2-7, with 10 bases that match TRBD2. The V segment lost 7 bases and the J segment 5 bases; nucleotides outside the gene matches: 11. This CDR3 comprises 15 residues. Germline-derived CDR1 and CDR2 are MNHEY and SMNVEV (reference sequence). This chain's CDR3 is CASTEAPSGSNEQYF. CDR3 nucleotide sequence: TGTGCCAGCACCGAGGCGCCTAGCGGGAGTAACGAGCAGTACTTC.

This chain connects TRBV28 to TRBJ1-5; D is uncertain. The CDR3 length is 17 residues. V lost 4 bases and J 2 bases, leaving 18 bases between the germline ends. Germline lookup yields CDR1 MDHEN and CDR2 SYDVKM. For the CDR3, the DNA is TGTGCCAGCAGTTCCTTTAATACCGGAGGAGGCAATCAGCCCCAGCATTTT. It is translated as CASSSFNTGGGNQPQHF. The whole variable domain, filled in from reference TRBV28 and TRBJ1-5, reads DVKVTQSSRYLVKRTGEKVFLECVQDMDHENMFWYRQDPGLGLRLIYFSYDVKMKEKGDIPEGYSVSREKKERFSLILESASTNQTSMYLCASSSFNTGGGNQPQHFGDGTRLSIL.

The chain recombines TRBV28 with TRBJ2-1, with 15 bases matching TRBD2. Germline CDR1 is MDHEN and CDR2 is SYDVKM. This CDR3 region has 21 residues. The trim removed 3 bases at V and 2 bases at J, leaving 14 bases unmatched. The CDR3 sequence: CASSLRGLAGGKKGAYNEQFF. The DNA of the CDR3 is TGTGCCAGCAGTTTGCGGGGACTAGCGGGAGGAAAGAAGGGGGCCTACAATGAGCAGTTCTTC.